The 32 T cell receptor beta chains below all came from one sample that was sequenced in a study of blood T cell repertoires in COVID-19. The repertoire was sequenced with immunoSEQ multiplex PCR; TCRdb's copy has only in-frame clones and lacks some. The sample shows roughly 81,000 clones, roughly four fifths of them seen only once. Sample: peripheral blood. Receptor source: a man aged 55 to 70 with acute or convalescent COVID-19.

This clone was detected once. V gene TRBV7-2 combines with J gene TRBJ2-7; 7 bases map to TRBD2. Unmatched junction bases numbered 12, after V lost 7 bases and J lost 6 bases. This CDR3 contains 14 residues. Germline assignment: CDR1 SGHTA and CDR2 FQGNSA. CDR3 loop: CASTLRPGGVEQYF. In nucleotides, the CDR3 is TGTGCCAGCACCCTCAGGCCTGGGGGGGTCGAGCAGTACTTC.

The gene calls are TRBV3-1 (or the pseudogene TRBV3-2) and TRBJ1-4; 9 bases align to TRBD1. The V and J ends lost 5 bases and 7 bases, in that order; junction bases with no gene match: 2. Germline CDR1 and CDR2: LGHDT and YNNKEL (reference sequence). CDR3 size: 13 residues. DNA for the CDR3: TGTGCCAGCAGCGGGACAGGGCGTGAAAAACTGTTTTTT. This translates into CASSGTGREKLFF.

The CDR3 sequence: CASSITGEKLFF. The CDR3 bases are TGTGCCAGCAGCATCACGGGAGAAAAACTGTTTTTT. The rearrangement links TRBV3-1 (or the pseudogene TRBV3-2) to TRBJ1-4; D is undetermined. CDR3 size: 12 residues. In germline, CDR1 is LGHDT, CDR2 YNNKEL (reference sequence). Trimming took 5 bases from V and 8 from J, leaving 9 bases between them.

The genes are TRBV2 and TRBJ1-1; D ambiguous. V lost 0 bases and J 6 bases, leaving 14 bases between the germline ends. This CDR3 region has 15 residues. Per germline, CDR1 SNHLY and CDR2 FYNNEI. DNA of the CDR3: TGTGCCAGCAGTGAAGCGGGAGACGGGGTTTCTGAAGCTTTCTTT. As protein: CASSEAGDGVSEAFF.

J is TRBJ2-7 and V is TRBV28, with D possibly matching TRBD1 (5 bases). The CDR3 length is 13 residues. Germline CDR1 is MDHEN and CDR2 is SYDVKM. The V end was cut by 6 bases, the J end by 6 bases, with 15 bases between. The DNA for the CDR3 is TGTGCCAGCAGGGATACAGGTATGGTCGAGCAGTACTTC. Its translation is CASRDTGMVEQYF.

The DNA for the CDR3 is TGTGCCAGCATGTCGGAGTCCTACGAGCAGTACTTC. This sequence encodes CASMSESYEQYF. This chain uses TRBV6-1 with TRBJ2-7; no clear D. CDR3 length equals 12 residues. V lost 7 bases, J lost 1 base, and 8 bases lay in between. The V gene's germline CDR1 is MNHNS and CDR2 SASEGT.

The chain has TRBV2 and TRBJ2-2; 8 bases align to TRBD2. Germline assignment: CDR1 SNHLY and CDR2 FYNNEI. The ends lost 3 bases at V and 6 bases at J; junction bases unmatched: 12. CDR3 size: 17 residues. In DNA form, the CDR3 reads TGTGCCAGCAGTGAGGCACCCCTCGCGGGAGGTGCCGGGGAGCTGTTTTTT. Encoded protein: CASSEAPLAGGAGELFF.

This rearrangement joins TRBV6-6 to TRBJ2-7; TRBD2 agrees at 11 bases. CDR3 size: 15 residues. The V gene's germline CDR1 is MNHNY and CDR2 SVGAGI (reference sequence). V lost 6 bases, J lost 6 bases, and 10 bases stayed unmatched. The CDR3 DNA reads TGTGCCAGCAGACCCCAACTAGCGGGAGTTAGCGAGCAGTACTTC. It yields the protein CASRPQLAGVSEQYF.

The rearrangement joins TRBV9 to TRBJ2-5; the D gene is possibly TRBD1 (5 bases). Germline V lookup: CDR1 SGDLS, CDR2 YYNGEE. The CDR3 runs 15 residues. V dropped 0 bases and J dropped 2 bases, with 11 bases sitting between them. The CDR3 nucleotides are TGTGCCAGCAGCGTAGGGACACTATCTCAAGAGACCCAGTACTTC. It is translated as CASSVGTLSQETQYF.

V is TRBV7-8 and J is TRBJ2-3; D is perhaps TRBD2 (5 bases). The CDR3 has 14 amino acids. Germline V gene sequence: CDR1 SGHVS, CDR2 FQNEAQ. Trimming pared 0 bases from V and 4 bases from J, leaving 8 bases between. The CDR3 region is CASSLAGEADTQYF. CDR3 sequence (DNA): TGTGCCAGCAGCTTAGCGGGAGAGGCAGATACGCAGTATTTT.

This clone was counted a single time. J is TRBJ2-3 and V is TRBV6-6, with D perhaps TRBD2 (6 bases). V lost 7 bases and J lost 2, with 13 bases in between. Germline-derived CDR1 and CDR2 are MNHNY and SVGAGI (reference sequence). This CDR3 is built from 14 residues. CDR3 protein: CASTEGPTTDTQYF. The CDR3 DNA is TGTGCCAGCACGGAGGGCCCCACCACAGATACGCAGTATTTT.

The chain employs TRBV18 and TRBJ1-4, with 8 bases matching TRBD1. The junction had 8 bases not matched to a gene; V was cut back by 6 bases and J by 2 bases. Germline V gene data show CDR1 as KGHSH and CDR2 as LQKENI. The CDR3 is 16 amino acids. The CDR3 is CASSPDRGGTNEKLFF. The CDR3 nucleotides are TGTGCCAGCTCGCCCGACAGGGGCGGGACTAATGAAAAACTGTTTTTT.

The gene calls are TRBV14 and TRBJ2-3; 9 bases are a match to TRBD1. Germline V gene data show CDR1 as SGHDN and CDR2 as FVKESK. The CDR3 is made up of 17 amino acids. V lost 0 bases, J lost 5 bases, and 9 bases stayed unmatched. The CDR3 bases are TGTGCCAGCAGCCAAGAAAGGGGGACAGGGTTTGTAGATACGCAGTATTTT. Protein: CASSQERGTGFVDTQYF.

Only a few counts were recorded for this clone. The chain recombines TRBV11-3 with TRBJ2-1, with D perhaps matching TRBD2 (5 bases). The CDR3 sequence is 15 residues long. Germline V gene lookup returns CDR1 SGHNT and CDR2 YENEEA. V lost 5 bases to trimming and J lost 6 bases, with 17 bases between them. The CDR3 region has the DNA TGTGCCAGCAGCCGAGGAGCGGCGCAACCCAATGAGCAGTTCTTC. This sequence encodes CASSRGAAQPNEQFF.

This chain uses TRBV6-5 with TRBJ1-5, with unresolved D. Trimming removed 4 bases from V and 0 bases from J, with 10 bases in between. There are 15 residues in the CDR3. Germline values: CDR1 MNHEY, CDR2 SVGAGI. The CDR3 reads CASSFPRVSNQPQHF. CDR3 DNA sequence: TGTGCCAGCAGTTTCCCTCGGGTTAGCAATCAGCCCCAGCATTTT.

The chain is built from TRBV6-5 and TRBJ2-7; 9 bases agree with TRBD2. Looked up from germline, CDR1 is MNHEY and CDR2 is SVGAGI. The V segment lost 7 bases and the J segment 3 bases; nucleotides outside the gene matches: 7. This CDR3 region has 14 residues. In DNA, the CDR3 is TGTGCCAGCATTTCCGGGACTAGCATCTACGAGCAGTACTTC. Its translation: CASISGTSIYEQYF.

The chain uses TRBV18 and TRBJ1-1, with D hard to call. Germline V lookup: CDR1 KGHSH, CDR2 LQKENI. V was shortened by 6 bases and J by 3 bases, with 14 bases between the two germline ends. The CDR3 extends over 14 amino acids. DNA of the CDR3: TGTGCCAGCTCCCCCACCGGGTTTGACACTGAAGCTTTCTTT. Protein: CASSPTGFDTEAFF.

The CDR3 DNA sequence: TGTGCCATCAGTGCCGGACTAGCGGGGGGAGGCGGTGAGCAGTTCTTC. Its translation: CAISAGLAGGGGEQFF. The chain joins TRBV10-3 to TRBJ2-1; 14 bases agree with TRBD2. Per germline, CDR1 ENHRY and CDR2 SYGVKD. J was trimmed by 9 bases and V by 4 bases; bases with no gene match: 8. The CDR3 has 16 amino acids.

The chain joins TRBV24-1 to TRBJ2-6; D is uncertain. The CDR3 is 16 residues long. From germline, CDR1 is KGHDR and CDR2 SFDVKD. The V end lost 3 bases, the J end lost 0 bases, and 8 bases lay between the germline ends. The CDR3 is CATSDPSLSGANVLTF. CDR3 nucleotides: TGTGCCACCAGTGATCCGAGTCTCTCTGGGGCCAACGTCCTGACTTTC.

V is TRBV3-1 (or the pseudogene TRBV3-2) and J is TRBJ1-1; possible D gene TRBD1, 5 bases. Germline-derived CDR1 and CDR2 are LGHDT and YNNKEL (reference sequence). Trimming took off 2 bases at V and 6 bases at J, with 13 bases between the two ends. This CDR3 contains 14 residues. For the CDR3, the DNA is TGTGCCAGCAGCCAACGCCAGGGTGCAGCTGAAGCTTTCTTT. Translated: CASSQRQGAAEAFF.

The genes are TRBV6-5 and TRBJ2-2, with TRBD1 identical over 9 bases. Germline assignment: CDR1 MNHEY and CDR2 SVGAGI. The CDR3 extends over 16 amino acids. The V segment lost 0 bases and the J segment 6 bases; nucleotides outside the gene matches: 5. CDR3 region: CASSYSRQGGAGELFF. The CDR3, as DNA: TGTGCCAGCAGTTACTCGAGACAGGGGGGGGCCGGGGAGCTGTTTTTT.

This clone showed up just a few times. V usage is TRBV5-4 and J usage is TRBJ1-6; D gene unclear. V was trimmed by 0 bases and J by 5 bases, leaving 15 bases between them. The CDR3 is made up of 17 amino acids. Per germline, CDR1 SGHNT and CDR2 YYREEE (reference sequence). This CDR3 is CASSLGGWSRDNSPLHF. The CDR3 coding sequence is TGTGCCAGCAGCTTGGGTGGTTGGAGTCGAGATAATTCACCCCTCCACTTT.

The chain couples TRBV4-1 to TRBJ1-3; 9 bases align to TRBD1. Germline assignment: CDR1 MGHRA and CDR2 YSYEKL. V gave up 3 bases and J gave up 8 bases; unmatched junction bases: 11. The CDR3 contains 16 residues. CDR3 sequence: CASSQVLPGQGYTIYF. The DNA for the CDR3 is TGCGCCAGCAGCCAGGTACTTCCGGGACAGGGTTACACCATATATTTT.

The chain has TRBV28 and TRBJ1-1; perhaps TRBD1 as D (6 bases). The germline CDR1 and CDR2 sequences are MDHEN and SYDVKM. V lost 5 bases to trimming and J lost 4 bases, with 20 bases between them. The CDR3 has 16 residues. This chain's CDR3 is CASSRGGIGRGTEAFF. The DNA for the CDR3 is TGTGCCAGCAGTCGGGGGGGGATAGGCAGGGGCACTGAAGCTTTCTTT. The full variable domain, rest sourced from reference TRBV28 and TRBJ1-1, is DVKVTQSSRYLVKRTGEKVFLECVQDMDHENMFWYRQDPGLGLRLIYFSYDVKMKEKGDIPEGYSVSREKKERFSLILESASTNQTSMYLCASSRGGIGRGTEAFFGQGTRLTVV.

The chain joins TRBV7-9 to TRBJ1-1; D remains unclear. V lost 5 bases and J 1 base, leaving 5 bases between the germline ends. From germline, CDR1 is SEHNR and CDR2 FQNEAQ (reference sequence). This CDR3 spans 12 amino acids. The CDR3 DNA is TGTGCCAGCAGCCCAGAGAACACTGAAGCTTTCTTT. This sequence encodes CASSPENTEAFF.

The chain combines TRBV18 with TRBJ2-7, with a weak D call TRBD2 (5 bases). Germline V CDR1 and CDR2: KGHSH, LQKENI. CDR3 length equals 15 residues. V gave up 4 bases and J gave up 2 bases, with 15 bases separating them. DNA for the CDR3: TGTGCCAGCTCACTCGGGGTAGCGTATACCTACGAGCAGTACTTC. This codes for CASSLGVAYTYEQYF.

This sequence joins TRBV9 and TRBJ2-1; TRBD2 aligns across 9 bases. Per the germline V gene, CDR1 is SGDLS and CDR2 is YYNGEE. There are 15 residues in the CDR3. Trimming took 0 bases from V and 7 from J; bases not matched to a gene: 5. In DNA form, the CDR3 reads TGTGCCAGCAGCGTAGGCGGGAGGGCTAGGAATGAGCAGTTCTTC. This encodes CASSVGGRARNEQFF.

The CDR3 nucleotides are TGTGCCAGCAGCCAGGGGCCGACAGTAGATAGCAATCAGCCCCAGCATTTT. Protein sequence: CASSQGPTVDSNQPQHF. The rearrangement uses TRBV3-1 (or the pseudogene TRBV3-2) and TRBJ1-5, with a possible D match to TRBD1 (5 bases). Germline V gives CDR1 LGHDT, CDR2 YNNKEL (reference sequence). CDR3 length equals 17 residues. The germline V and J ends were trimmed by 3 bases and 0 bases, with 15 bases remaining between them.

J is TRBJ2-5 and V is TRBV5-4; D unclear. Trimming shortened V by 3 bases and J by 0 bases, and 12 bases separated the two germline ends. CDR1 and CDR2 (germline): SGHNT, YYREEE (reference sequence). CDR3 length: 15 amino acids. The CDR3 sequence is CASSSPGGNQETQYF. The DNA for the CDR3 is TGTGCCAGCAGCTCCCCCGGCGGAAACCAAGAGACCCAGTACTTC.

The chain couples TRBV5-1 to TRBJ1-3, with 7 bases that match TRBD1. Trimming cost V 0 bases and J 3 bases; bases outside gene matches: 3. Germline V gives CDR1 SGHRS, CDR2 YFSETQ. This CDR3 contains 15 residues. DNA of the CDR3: TGCGCCAGCAGCTTGGCCCCAGGGGGTGGAAACACCATATATTTT. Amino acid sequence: CASSLAPGGGNTIYF.

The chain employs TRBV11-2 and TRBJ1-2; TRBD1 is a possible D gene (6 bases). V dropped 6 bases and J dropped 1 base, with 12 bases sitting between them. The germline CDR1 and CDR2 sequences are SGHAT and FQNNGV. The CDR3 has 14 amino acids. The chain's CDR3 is CASRPWGLNYGYTF. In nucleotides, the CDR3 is TGTGCCAGCAGGCCCTGGGGGCTTAACTATGGCTACACCTTC.

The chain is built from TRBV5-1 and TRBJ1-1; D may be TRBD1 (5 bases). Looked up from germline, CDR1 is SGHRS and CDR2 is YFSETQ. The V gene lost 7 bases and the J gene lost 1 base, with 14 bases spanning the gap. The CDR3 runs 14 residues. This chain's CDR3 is CASEGQGGNTEAFF. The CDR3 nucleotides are TGCGCCAGCGAGGGGCAGGGAGGGAACACTGAAGCTTTCTTT.